The next 20 T cell receptor beta chains were all read from a single sample in a study of long-term antiretroviral therapy in people with HIV. Samples were assayed with immunoSEQ v3.0 at survey level. The table came from immunoSEQ multiplex PCR; TCRdb's copy has only in-frame clones and leaves some out. The repertoire includes about 24,000 clones, roughly 86% of them detected once, and 4.5% to 6% sits in the top ten. The material sequenced was unsorted PBMCs, taken 4.4 years after starting antiretroviral therapy. The receptors shown here come from a man aged 25 to 40 with HIV.

This clone was counted once. The chain combines TRBV6-6 with TRBJ1-2, with 9 positions matching TRBD1. This CDR3 has 14 residues. Germline lookup yields CDR1 MNHNY and CDR2 SVGAGI (reference sequence). V gave up 7 bases and J gave up 3 bases; unmatched junction bases: 6. Here the CDR3 reads CASKTDRGYYGYTF. The CDR3 DNA follows: TGTGCCAGCAAGACCGACAGGGGGTACTATGGCTACACCTTC.

The chain uses TRBV5-1 and TRBJ1-2; D gene uncertain. Germline V gene lookup returns CDR1 SGHRS and CDR2 YFSETQ. V lost 4 bases to trimming and J lost 5 bases, with 12 bases between them. The CDR3 is 13 residues long. The chain's CDR3 is CASSDDTLYGYTF. CDR3 in DNA: TGCGCCAGCAGCGACGACACATTATATGGCTACACCTTC. The full variable domain, with the rest looked up from reference TRBV5-1 and TRBJ1-2, is KAGVTQTPRYLIKTRGQQVTLSCSPISGHRSVSWYQQTPGQGLQFLFEYFSETQRNKGNFPGRFSGRQFSNSRSEMNVSTLELGDSALYLCASSDDTLYGYTFGSGTRLTVV.

The chain joins TRBV2 to TRBJ2-7, with 7 nucleotides matching TRBD2. Germline V gene data show CDR1 as SNHLY and CDR2 as FYNNEI. V was clipped by 8 bases and J by 5 bases; unmatched bases: 6. The CDR3 is made up of 12 amino acids. The CDR3: CASGGVFDEQYF. The DNA of the CDR3 is TGTGCCAGCGGGGGGGTCTTTGACGAGCAGTACTTC. The full variable domain, rest sourced from reference TRBV2 and TRBJ2-7, is EPEVTQTPSHQVTQMGQEVILRCVPISNHLYFYWYRQILGQKVEFLVSFYNNEISEKSEIFDDQFSVERPDGSNFTLKIRSTKLEDSAMYFCASGGVFDEQYFGPGTRLTVT.

The chain uses TRBV28 and TRBJ2-7, with a weak D call TRBD1 (6 bases). The germline V gene encodes CDR1 MDHEN and CDR2 SYDVKM. CDR3 size: 13 residues. Trimming shortened V by 9 bases and J by 3 bases, and 15 bases separated the two germline ends. The CDR3 loop is CASQGIEGYEQYF. The CDR3 region has the DNA TGTGCCAGTCAGGGGATCGAGGGCTACGAGCAGTACTTC.

This chain connects TRBV23-1 to TRBJ2-7; TRBD2 matches at 9 bases. TRBV23-1 is an ORF, with its function uncertain. The CDR3 covers 15 residues. V lost 11 bases to trimming and J lost 2 bases; unmatched junction nucleotides: 13. The CDR3 loop reads CASPGATSGTYEQYF. The CDR3 bases are TGCGCCTCCCCGGGCGCGACTAGCGGCACCTACGAGCAGTACTTC.

V usage is TRBV19 and J usage is TRBJ1-2, with 8 bases fitting TRBD1. The V and J ends lost 8 bases and 3 bases, in that order; junction bases with no gene match: 8. Germline V gene sequence: CDR1 LNHDA, CDR2 SQIVND (reference sequence). The CDR3 totals 14 residues. The CDR3 sequence is CASRETGEYYGYTF. The CDR3 nucleotides read TGTGCCAGTCGAGAGACAGGGGAATACTATGGCTACACCTTC.

In this sample, this clone turned up once. V usage is TRBV27 and J usage is TRBJ1-1, with D unresolved. Trimming pared 5 bases from V and 7 bases from J, leaving 11 bases between. The CDR3 length is 12 residues. Germline V gene data show CDR1 as MNHEY and CDR2 as SMNVEV (reference sequence). Here the CDR3 DNA reads TGTGCCAGCAGTGTTCCCGACGGTGAAGCTTTCTTT. Its translation: CASSVPDGEAFF.

This chain joins TRBV9 and TRBJ1-2; the match to TRBD1 covers 9 bases. Trimming removed 3 bases from V and 8 bases from J; junction bases left unmatched: 11. Germline loops: CDR1 SGDLS, CDR2 YYNGEE. There are 15 residues in the CDR3. CDR3 in amino acids: CASSAQNRGQGGYTF. CDR3 nucleotides: TGTGCCAGCAGCGCACAGAACAGGGGGCAGGGAGGCTACACCTTC.

The chain recombines TRBV6-6 with TRBJ1-1; 7 nucleotides align to TRBD1. Germline V CDR1 and CDR2: MNHNY, SVGAGI (reference sequence). The CDR3 contains 12 residues. Trimming took 8 bases from V and 1 from J; bases not matched to a gene: 1. The CDR3 DNA is TGTGCCAGCCGGACAGGGAACACTGAAGCTTTCTTT. Protein: CASRTGNTEAFF.

The chain uses TRBV4-1 and TRBJ2-7, with TRBD2 matching over 10 bases. CDR3 length: 15 residues. J lost 3 bases, V lost 4 bases, and 6 bases had no gene match. Looked up from germline, CDR1 is MGHRA and CDR2 is YSYEKL. The CDR3 region is CASSPSSGRGYEQYF. CDR3 bases: TGCGCCAGCAGCCCCTCTAGCGGGAGAGGCTACGAGCAGTACTTC.

This chain joins TRBV6-5 and TRBJ1-1; D is unresolved. V was clipped by 6 bases and J by 5 bases, with 16 bases between them. The germline gives CDR1 MNHEY, CDR2 SVGAGI. CDR3 length: 14 residues. CDR3 sequence: CASSLTPWGTEAFF. The DNA of the CDR3 is TGTGCCAGCAGCCTGACCCCCTGGGGAACTGAAGCTTTCTTT.

The chain has TRBV18 and TRBJ2-5; the D is unclear. Per germline, CDR1 KGHSH and CDR2 LQKENI. There are 11 residues in the CDR3. Trimming stripped 5 bases from V and 1 base from J, with 2 bases between. The CDR3 DNA follows: TGTGCCAGCTCAGCCCAAGAGACCCAGTACTTC. Translated, it gives CASSAQETQYF.

The chain recombines TRBV10-3 with TRBJ2-5, with D uncertain. The ends were cut back, 3 bases at V and 2 bases at J, with 1 base in the middle. Germline CDR1 and CDR2: ENHRY and SYGVKD. The CDR3 contains 11 residues. CDR3 protein: CAISEQETQYF. DNA for the CDR3: TGTGCCATCAGTGAACAAGAGACCCAGTACTTC.

The chain employs TRBV4-1 and TRBJ2-3; D unclear. The germline V gene has CDR1 MGHRA and CDR2 YSYEKL. CDR3 length: 17 residues. The V gene lost 0 bases and the J gene lost 0 bases, with 13 bases spanning the gap. The CDR3 nucleotides are TGCGCCAGCAGCCAAGATCTTCCGGGTCTTAGCACAGATACGCAGTATTTT. It codes for CASSQDLPGLSTDTQYF.

The rearrangement joins TRBV6-1 to TRBJ1-3, with unresolved D. Germline CDR1 is MNHNS and CDR2 is SASEGT. Deletions cut 8 bases from V and 2 bases from J, with 10 bases between. There are 13 residues in the CDR3. The CDR3 bases are TGTGCCAGCCGGGGTGACCCTGGAAACACCATATATTTT. Translating it yields CASRGDPGNTIYF.

V usage is TRBV5-8 and J usage is TRBJ2-2; D may match TRBD1 or TRBD2 (5 bases each). Germline V lookup: CDR1 SGHTS, CDR2 YDEGEE. The CDR3 runs 14 residues. Trimming removed 3 bases at V and 4 bases at J, with 10 bases between. The DNA of the CDR3 is TGTGCCAGCAGCTGGGGGAGTACCACCGGGGAGCTGTTTTTT. As protein: CASSWGSTTGELFF.

The gene calls are TRBV27 and TRBJ2-7; possible D gene TRBD1, 5 bases. CDR1 is MNHEY and CDR2 is SMNVEV in the germline V gene (reference sequence). Trimming pared 6 bases from V and 3 bases from J, leaving 18 bases between. CDR3 length equals 15 residues. The CDR3 loop is CASREEAGPNYEQYF. The CDR3 DNA reads as TGTGCCAGCAGAGAAGAGGCAGGGCCAAACTACGAGCAGTACTTC.

This chain uses TRBV19 with TRBJ1-5; no reliable D call. V gave up 5 bases and J gave up 7 bases, with 15 bases separating them. CDR1 and CDR2 from the germline V gene are LNHDA and SQIVND (reference sequence). This CDR3 spans 14 amino acids. CDR3 residues: CASSVGVAGQPQHF. DNA for the CDR3: TGTGCCAGTAGTGTAGGCGTGGCGGGCCAGCCCCAGCATTTT.

The gene calls are TRBV5-1 and TRBJ2-5; a possible D gene is TRBD2 (6 bases). The V gene lost 0 bases and the J gene lost 5 bases, with 14 bases spanning the gap. The germline V gene has CDR1 SGHRS and CDR2 YFSETQ. This CDR3 has 15 amino acids. The CDR3 DNA is TGCGCCAGCAGCTTGGAGGGACTGCCTGCGGAGACCCAGTACTTC. Translating it yields CASSLEGLPAETQYF.

The V call is TRBV6-6, the J call TRBJ2-5; D possibly matches TRBD1 or TRBD2 (5 bases each). V dropped 2 bases and J dropped 4 bases, with 5 bases sitting between them. The germline CDR1 and CDR2 sequences are MNHNY and SVGAGI (reference sequence). The CDR3 covers 12 residues. For the CDR3, the DNA is TGTGCCAGCAGTTACGGGGGAGAGACCCAGTACTTC. It encodes CASSYGGETQYF.